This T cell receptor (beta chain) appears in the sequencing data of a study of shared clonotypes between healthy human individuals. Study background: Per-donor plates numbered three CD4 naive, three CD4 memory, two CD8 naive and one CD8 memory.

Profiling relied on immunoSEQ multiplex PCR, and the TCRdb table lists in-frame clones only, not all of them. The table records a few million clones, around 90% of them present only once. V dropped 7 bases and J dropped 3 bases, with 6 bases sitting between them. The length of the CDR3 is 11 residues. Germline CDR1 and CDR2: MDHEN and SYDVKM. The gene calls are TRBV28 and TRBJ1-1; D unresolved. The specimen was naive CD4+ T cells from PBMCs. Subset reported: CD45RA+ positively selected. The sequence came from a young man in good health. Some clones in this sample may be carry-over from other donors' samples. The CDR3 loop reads CASKVDTEAFF. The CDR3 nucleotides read TGTGCCAGCAAGGTGGACACTGAAGCTTTCTTT.